This T cell receptor beta chain was sequenced in a study of blood T cell repertoires in COVID-19 (dated by TCRdb to between 2020 and 2021). Regarding the complete study: Samples covering the acute and convalescent phases of COVID-19 were provided by collaborators in the United States, Italy and Spain. The sample metadata nearly always contained a de-identified subject ID, COVID-19 status, age in years and sex. Where HLA class I and class II types were available, the types were taken from metadata supplied by the sample provider, not from assay-based typing. Samples were obtained from the ongoing ImmuneRACE study (first 160 participants) and from 1,200 or so subjects provided by 6 global collaborators. The material from the prospective study consisted of cDNA or gDNA derived from T cells, B-cell-depleted T cells, or PBMCs. Subjects who had been exposed to COVID-19, were actively infected with it, or had recovered from it provided the deeply sampled blood TCRbeta repertoires that made up the dataset. A freely available public database, intended as a resource for researchers studying the immune response to SARS-CoV-2, is where the repertoires were released.

On this clone: Its cognate antigen has yet to be identified. No base quality values were provided; no much bigger clone lies one nucleotide off.

TCRbeta CDR3 regions were amplified from genomic DNA by means of the immunoSEQ Assay, a bias-controlled multiplex PCR. The paper's processing steps were these. Within the assay, amplification of reference gene primers was used to estimate how many nucleated cells each sample contained. Sequence reads were collapsed and filtered to measure the absolute abundance of every unique TCRbeta CDR3 rearrangement. For each sample, productive Simpson clonality was calculated as the square root of Simpson's diversity index over productive rearrangements. TCRdb provides this immuneACCESS table in a form limited to in-frame rearrangements. Some clones are lacking; in checked studies, under half of them reflect an unresolved V gene, and why the rest are absent is not known. The V and J calls and clone size were taken over from that table, and D and trimming were inferred from the DNA. The sample data list around 120,000 clones, and roughly 85% of these were observed just once. 2.1% of the sample goes to the ten largest clones.

Whole blood was collected in K2EDTA tubes by collaborating institutions according to the institutions' own protocols. For TCRbeta analysis, collaborators shipped samples as frozen whole blood, isolated PBMCs, or DNA extracted from either of those sample types. The CDR3 contains 17 residues, cysteine and phenylalanine counted. The only DNA kept is the CDR3, 51 bases in frame from the first base. From the germline V gene (reference sequence), CDR1 is MNHEY and CDR2 is SMNVEV. The germline V end is reduced by 3 bases and the J end by 3 bases; junction bases left unmatched: 12. Beyond this particular receptor, the publication reports: Clinical and demographic metadata were provided uncurated, with the amount varying by source and participant.

The V and J genes are TRBV27 and TRBJ2-7; TRBD2 lines up with 9 middle nucleotides. The sequence derives from a human donor in a cohort sampled during active COVID-19. The sequenced material came from peripheral blood. CDR3 sequence: CASSLYLRGSGGYEQYF. The bases read TGTGCCAGCAGTTTGTACCTCCGAGGTAGCGGGGGCTACGAGCAGTACTTC.